These 29 T cell receptor beta chains were sequenced from one sample in a study of tumor and adjacent non-tumor tissue in lung cancer. Three rounds of nested PCR, following a modified ARM-PCR protocol, produced the TCRbeta library. TCRdb re-called the multiplex PCR reads through MiXCR, storing one row per CDR3 protein. The top ten hold about 29% of the sample, which has 48,000 or so distinct CDR3 sequences, about 68% seen once. RNA was extracted from bulk tissue without any cell sorting. The normal lung tissue was taken more than 3 cm from the tumor edge. The sample consisted of distant non-tumor lung tissue. These receptors all stem from a woman in her 70s with non-small cell lung cancer.

A note on this clonotype: A read error may account for a junction end that differs from germline. The chain recombines TRBV20-1 with TRBJ2-7; TRBD1 aligns across 9 bases. The CDR3 runs to 15 residues. Germline V gives CDR1 DFQATT, CDR2 SNEGSKA (reference sequence). The CDR3: CSASGDHRGLREQYF. CDR3 sequence (DNA): TGCAGTGCTAGTGGAGACCACAGGGGGCTGAGGGAGCAGTATTTC.

The V and J genes are TRBV6-5 and TRBJ1-1; D remains ambiguous. V dropped 7 bases and J dropped 6 bases, with 18 bases sitting between them. The length of the CDR3 is 14 residues. From germline, CDR1 is MNHEY and CDR2 SVGAGI. The CDR3 sequence: CASNIMGNTPEAFF. The CDR3 DNA follows: TGTGCCAGCAATATTATGGGCAACACACCTGAAGCTTTCTTT.

Worth noting for this clonotype: The CDR3 does not end in the conserved phenylalanine or tryptophan, so this is likely a read error. The chain joins TRBV6-5 to TRBJ2-7; TRBD1 aligns across 7 bases. V was clipped by 8 bases and J by 1 base; unmatched bases: 11. Per the germline V gene, CDR1 is MNHEY and CDR2 is SVGAGI. The CDR3 consists of 15 residues. This chain's CDR3 is CASRRDRSPSYEQYI. The CDR3 bases are TGTGCCAGCCGTAGGGACAGAAGCCCTTCCTACGAGCAGTACATC.

A word on this clonotype: Germline and junction disagree at one end, which may indicate a read error. The genes are TRBV12-3 or TRBV12-4 and TRBJ1-5, with 9 bases that match TRBD1. This CDR3 region has 16 residues. CDR3 in amino acids: CASIAKTGGVNQSQHF. CDR3 bases: TGTGCCAGCATTGCAAAGACAGGGGGTGTTAATCAGTCCCAGCATTTT.

In regard to this clonotype: This may be a read error, as it is one base from a much larger clone. The V and J genes are TRBV11-2 and TRBJ2-5; weak D call: TRBD1 (5 bases). The V and J ends lost 0 bases and 2 bases respectively, with 13 bases between them. There are 16 residues in the CDR3. Germline CDR1 reads SGHAT; CDR2 reads FQNNGV. The CDR3 loop is CASSLDPGAVQETQYF. The CDR3 nucleotides read TGTGCCAGCAGCTTAGATCCTGGGGCGGTACAAGAGACCCAGTACTTC.

Remarks on this clonotype: An end of the junction does not agree with germline; a read error may underlie this. The J gene is TRBJ2-3, the V gene TRBV4-1, with D maybe TRBD2 (5 bases). This CDR3 comprises 13 residues. The germline V gene encodes CDR1 MGHRA and CDR2 YSYEKL. CDR3 nucleotides: TGCGCCAGCAGCCAAGAGGGGAGAACAGATACAGTATTT. It encodes CASSQEGRTDTVF.

This chain uses TRBV7-9 with TRBJ2-7; weak D call: TRBD2 (5 bases). Looked up from germline, CDR1 is SEHNR and CDR2 is FQNEAQ (reference sequence). Trimming took off 3 bases at V and 3 bases at J, with 12 bases between the two ends. This CDR3 has 14 amino acids. As DNA, the CDR3 is TGTGCCAGCAGCTTGGGAGTGCAATTCTACGAGCAGTACTTC. Its protein is CASSLGVQFYEQYF.

Points on this clonotype: Here the CDR3 omits its conserved ending phenylalanine or tryptophan, so a read error is the likely source. The chain is built from TRBV29-1 and TRBJ1-5, with D unclear. CDR1 and CDR2 from the germline V gene are SQVTM and ANQGSEA. The length of the CDR3 is 13 residues. Trimming pared 4 bases from V and 0 bases from J, leaving 7 bases between. The DNA for the CDR3 is TGCAGCGTTGTAACAGATAGCAATCAGCCCCAGCATTCA. This encodes CSVVTDSNQPQHS.

In the case of this clonotype: This is likely a read error, given that the CDR3 carries no conserved phenylalanine or tryptophan at its end. The V gene is TRBV12-3 or TRBV12-4, the J gene TRBJ1-1, with 7 bases lining up with TRBD1. CDR3 length: 14 amino acids. The CDR3 here is CASRATGVNTGAFL. The CDR3 bases are TGTGCCAGCAGGGCCACAGGGGTGAACACTGGAGCTTTCCTT.

The chain is built from TRBV13 and TRBJ2-7, with 8 positions matching TRBD1. Trimming took 6 bases from V and 0 from J; bases not matched to a gene: 4. The CDR3 runs 14 residues. CDR1 is PRHDT and CDR2 is FYEKMQ in the germline V gene (reference sequence). This chain's CDR3 is CASRPQGGSYEQYF. The CDR3 DNA reads TGTGCCAGCAGACCACAGGGGGGCTCCTACGAGCAGTACTTC.

Points on this clonotype: Because it lacks the conserved phenylalanine or tryptophan at the end, this CDR3 is likely a read error. This chain links TRBV5-4 with TRBJ2-7; D not certain. V was pared by 0 bases and J by 2 bases, with 9 bases between. CDR1 and CDR2 from the germline V gene are SGHNT and YYREEE (reference sequence). This CDR3 spans 14 amino acids. CDR3 protein: CASSLGPDPYEQYS. The CDR3 DNA reads TGTGCCAGCAGCTTGGGACCAGACCCCTACGAGCAGTACTCC.

Of note for this clonotype: Compared with germline, one end of the junction differs, possibly owing to a read error. This sequence joins TRBV6-5 and TRBJ2-3; D is unclear. Germline values: CDR1 MNHEY, CDR2 SVGAGI. CDR3 size: 15 residues. The CDR3 bases are TGTGCCAGGAGTTACTCGTTTATGAACACGGATACGCGGTATTTT. As protein: CARSYSFMNTDTRYF.

This clonotype occurred many times. This sequence joins TRBV12-3 or TRBV12-4 and TRBJ2-7, with TRBD2 matching over 10 bases. This CDR3 comprises 15 residues. The J segment lost 3 bases and the V segment lost 6 bases, leaving 8 bases of the junction unmatched. The CDR3 loop is CASSRGLAGDYEQYF. The DNA of the CDR3 is TGTGCCAGCAGCCGGGGGCTAGCGGGAGACTACGAGCAGTACTTC.

This CDR3 is CASSQRDSVLGAKNIQYF. Here the CDR3 DNA reads TGTGCCAGCAGCCAACGGGACAGTGTGTTGGGAGCCAAAAACATTCAGTACTTC. The V call is TRBV7-9, the J call TRBJ2-4; 7 bases line up with TRBD1. CDR3 length: 18 amino acids. The trim removed 5 bases at V and 0 bases at J, leaving 13 bases unmatched. Germline lookup yields CDR1 SEHNR and CDR2 FQNEAQ (reference sequence).

This clonotype was found once. Here the CDR3 omits its conserved ending phenylalanine or tryptophan, so a read error is the likely source. The DNA is omitted, as the CDR3 cannot be located on it reliably, and the CDR3 follows TCRdb's listing. V usage is TRBV29-1 and J usage is TRBJ2-7. Germline CDR1 reads SQVTM; CDR2 reads ANQGSEA. The CDR3 length is 10 residues, termini included. The CDR3 sequence: CSVGTYEQYL.

This clonotype has ten or more counts. The CDR3 reads CASSETWSRTDDNTGELFF. The CDR3 nucleotides are TGTGCCAGCAGTGAAACTTGGTCGAGGACAGACGATAACACCGGGGAGCTGTTTTTT. This sequence joins TRBV6-1 and TRBJ2-2; tentatively, D is TRBD1 (6 bases). The CDR3 has 19 residues. V lost 2 bases, J lost 2 bases, and 21 bases lay in between. Germline V gives CDR1 MNHNS, CDR2 SASEGT.

This clonotype occurred a few times. The chain has TRBV11-3 and TRBJ2-3; D may be TRBD1 (6 bases). The CDR3 is made up of 14 amino acids. CDR1 SGHNT and CDR2 YENEEA come from the germline V gene. The CDR3 sequence is CISCFGQGTDTQYF. Here the CDR3 DNA reads TGTATCAGCTGCTTTGGGCAGGGGACAGATACGCAGTATTTT.

As to this clonotype: This clone may be a read error of a much larger clone one base away. The CDR3 does not close with the conserved phenylalanine or tryptophan, likely indicating a read error. This chain joins TRBV28 and TRBJ2-3, with TRBD2 matching over 9 bases. Per germline, CDR1 MDHEN and CDR2 SYDVKM. The CDR3 is 16 residues long. V lost 5 bases, J lost 2 bases, and 8 bases stayed unmatched. The CDR3 region is CASSRRLAVITDTQYL. CDR3 sequence (DNA): TGTGCCAGCAGTAGGAGACTAGCGGTGATCACAGATACGCAGTATTTA.

In regard to this clonotype: As the CDR3 is not closed by the conserved phenylalanine or tryptophan, this likely results from a read error. This chain joins TRBV6-5 and TRBJ2-6; D is unclear. The germline V gene encodes CDR1 MNHEY and CDR2 SVGAGI. The CDR3 totals 16 residues. The CDR3 DNA sequence: TGTGCCAGCAGTTACAAGGTTATCTCTGAGGCCAACGTCCTGACTTTA. It encodes CASSYKVISEANVLTL.

This clonotype has more than one count but fewer than ten. The CDR3 does not close with the conserved phenylalanine or tryptophan, likely indicating a read error. V gene TRBV6-5 combines with J gene TRBJ1-1, with D possibly TRBD1 on 5 matching bases. The CDR3 is made up of 15 amino acids. The germline V gene has CDR1 MNHEY and CDR2 SVGAGI. V was cut by 0 bases and J by 0 bases, with 8 bases left in between. In DNA form, the CDR3 reads TGTGCCAGCAGTTACTCCAGGGCCCTGAACACTGAAGCTTTCTCT. Its translation: CASSYSRALNTEAFS.

Comments on this clonotype: At one boundary the junction diverges from the germline segment, which might be a read error. CDR3 in DNA: TGTGCCAGCAGTTTGGGACGGGGCTTTAATTCACTCCTCCACTTT. As protein: CASSLGRGFNSLLHF. The chain employs TRBV28 and TRBJ1-6; the D gene is possibly TRBD1 (5 bases). CDR1 and CDR2 from the germline V gene are MDHEN and SYDVKM. The CDR3 length is 15 residues.

In regard to this clonotype: One end of the junction does not line up with germline, which may come from a read error. The chain couples TRBV11-1 to TRBJ2-7; D unclear. This CDR3 has 16 amino acids. Germline CDR1 reads SGHAT; CDR2 reads FQDESV (reference sequence). CDR3 protein: CANSYDLGIGSYEQYF. The CDR3 DNA reads TGTGCCAACAGCTACGACTTAGGGATTGGTTCCTACGAGCAGTACTTC.

This clonotype was seen a handful of times. The V and J genes are TRBV7-8 and TRBJ2-2; maybe TRBD2 (6 bases). The CDR3 spans 16 residues. V lost 2 bases and J lost 4, with 14 bases in between. The germline V gene encodes CDR1 SGHVS and CDR2 FQNEAQ. The DNA for the CDR3 is TGTGCCAGCAGCTTAATTTTAGTGGGGGGCACCGGGGAGCTGTTTTTT. It is translated as CASSLILVGGTGELFF.

The genes are TRBV23-1 and TRBJ1-1; weak D call: TRBD1 (6 bases). TRBV23-1 is filed as an ORF, its function uncertain. This CDR3 contains 16 residues. V lost 1 base, J lost 6 bases, and 18 bases lay in between. CDR3 residues: CASSQYSGGCGSEAFF. CDR3 coding DNA: TGCGCCAGCAGTCAATACTCGGGGGGCTGTGGCTCTGAAGCTTTCTTT.

This clonotype appeared a few times. It may be a read error: a sequence one base away is much more abundant. The chain carries TRBV12-3 or TRBV12-4 and TRBJ2-2; 8 bases fit TRBD1. This CDR3 contains 15 residues. The DNA for the CDR3 is TGTGCCAGCAGCCTGGACAGGGTTTTAATCGGGGAGCCGTTTTTT. Its protein is CASSLDRVLIGEPFF.

As concerns this clonotype: A single base separates this from a much larger clone, so it may be a read error. The genes are TRBV7-9 and TRBJ1-4; tentative D call: TRBD1 (6 bases). CDR1 SEHNR and CDR2 FQNEAQ come from the germline V gene (reference sequence). The CDR3 sequence is 17 residues long. CDR3 nucleotides: TGTGTCAGCAGCCCGAAGACAGGCGCAGCAACTAATGAAAAACTGTTTTTT. It specifies CVSSPKTGAATNEKLFF.

The V gene is TRBV6-1, the J gene TRBJ2-7; 7 bases line up with TRBD1. The J call may be incorrect, as the DNA end agrees better with TRBJ2-5. The V gene's germline CDR1 is MNHNS and CDR2 SASEGT. The CDR3 consists of 14 residues. For the CDR3, the DNA is TGTGCCAGCAGTACGGGACAGTGGGGAGAGACCCAGTACTTC. Its translation is CASSTGQWGETQYF.

The chain joins TRBV20-1 to TRBJ2-3, with TRBD2 matching 8 bases. This CDR3 is 14 amino acids long. Germline lookup yields CDR1 DFQATT and CDR2 SNEGSKA (reference sequence). V was clipped by 4 bases and J by 3 bases; unmatched bases: 6. The DNA of the CDR3 is TGCAGTGCTAACAGAGCGGGGGCGACAGATACGCAGTATTTT. Protein sequence: CSANRAGATDTQYF.

In regard to this clonotype: The junction departs from germline at one end; a sequencing error may be responsible. V is TRBV7-9 and J is TRBJ2-2; D could derive from TRBD1 or TRBD2 (5 bases each). From germline, CDR1 is SEHNR and CDR2 FQNEAQ (reference sequence). CDR3 length: 15 residues. CDR3 region: CANSLDRGSTRELFF. The CDR3 region has the DNA TGTGCCAACAGCTTAGACAGAGGGAGCACCCGGGAGCTGTTTTTT.